This record covers a single T cell receptor beta chain. TCRdb keeps only in-frame clones here, not all; method: immunoSEQ multiplex PCR. This sample carries fewer than 55,000 clones, over 75% of them seen once, and the ten largest clones take approximately 4.1%. This sample was taken from a study of T cells in tumors after PD-1 blockade. Across the study: Prior checkpoint blockade, systemic immunosuppressant use, or anti-cancer therapy within 4 weeks excluded patients. Treatment was either pembrolizumab 200 mg every 3 weeks or cemiplimab 350 mg every 2 weeks. A subset received ongoing vismodegib 150 mg daily alongside anti-PD-1 therapy.

V was trimmed by 5 bases and J by 9 bases, leaving 23 bases between them. Germline CDR1 is MDHEN and CDR2 is SYDVKM. The CDR3 contains 17 residues. This sequence originates from a human donor with basal cell carcinoma. Sequencing used PBMCs, obtained before anti-PD-1 treatment. V is TRBV28 and J is TRBJ1-6; TRBD1 is a possible D gene (5 bases). The CDR3 reads CASSGGMGRVYGSPLHF. As DNA, the CDR3 is TGTGCCAGCAGTGGTGGGATGGGCAGGGTGTATGGTTCACCCCTCCACTTT.